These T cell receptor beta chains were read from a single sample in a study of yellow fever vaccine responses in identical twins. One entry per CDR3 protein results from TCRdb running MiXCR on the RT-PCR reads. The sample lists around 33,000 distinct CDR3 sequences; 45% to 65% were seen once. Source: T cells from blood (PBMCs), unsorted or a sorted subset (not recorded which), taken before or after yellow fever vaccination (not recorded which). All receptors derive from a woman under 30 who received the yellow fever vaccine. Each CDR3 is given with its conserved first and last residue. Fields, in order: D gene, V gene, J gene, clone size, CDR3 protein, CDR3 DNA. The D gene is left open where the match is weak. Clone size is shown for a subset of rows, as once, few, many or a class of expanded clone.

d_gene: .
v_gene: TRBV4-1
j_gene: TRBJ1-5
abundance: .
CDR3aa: CASSQDEMGQPQHF
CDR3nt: TGCGCCAGCAGCCAAGATGAAATGGGGCAGCCCCAGCATTTT

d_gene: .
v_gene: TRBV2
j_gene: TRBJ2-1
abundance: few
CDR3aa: CASSDSDIRGDEQFF
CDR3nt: TGTGCCAGCAGTGATTCGGACATTAGAGGGGATGAGCAGTTCTTC

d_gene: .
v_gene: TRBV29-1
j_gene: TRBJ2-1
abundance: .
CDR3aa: CSVNRGRIEQFF
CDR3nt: TGCAGCGTGAACCGGGGACGCATTGAGCAGTTCTTC

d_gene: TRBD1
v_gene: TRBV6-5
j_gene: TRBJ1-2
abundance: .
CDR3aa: CASSYGTGVGGYTF
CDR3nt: TGTGCCAGCAGTTACGGGACAGGCGTAGGAGGCTACACCTTC

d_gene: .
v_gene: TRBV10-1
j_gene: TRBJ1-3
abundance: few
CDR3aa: CASSESGSGNTIYF
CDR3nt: TGCGCCAGCAGTGAGTCGGGATCTGGAAACACCATATATTTT

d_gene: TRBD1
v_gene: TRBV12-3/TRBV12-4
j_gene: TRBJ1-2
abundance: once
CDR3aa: CASSLRDSSGYTF
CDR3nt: TGTGCCAGCAGTTTACGGGACAGTTCGGGCTACACCTTC

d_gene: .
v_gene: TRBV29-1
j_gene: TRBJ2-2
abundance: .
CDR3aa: CSVRDENTGELFF
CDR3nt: TGCAGCGTTCGGGATGAGAACACCGGGGAGCTGTTTTTT

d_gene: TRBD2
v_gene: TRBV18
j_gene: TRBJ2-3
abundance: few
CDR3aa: CASRVGGGRTDTQYF
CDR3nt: TGTGCCAGCCGCGTAGGCGGGGGGCGCACAGATACGCAGTATTTT

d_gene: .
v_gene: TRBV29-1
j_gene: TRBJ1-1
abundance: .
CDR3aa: CSVLDGSTEAFF
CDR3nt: TGCAGCGTCCTGGACGGGAGCACTGAAGCTTTCTTT

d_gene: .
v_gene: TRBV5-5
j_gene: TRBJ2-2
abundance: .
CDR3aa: CASSLGPSPNTGELFF
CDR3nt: TGTGCCAGCAGCTTGGGACCCAGCCCGAACACCGGGGAGCTGTTTTTT

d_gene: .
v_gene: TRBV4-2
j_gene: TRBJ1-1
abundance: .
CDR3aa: CASSQDSFGLGTEAFF
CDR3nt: TGTGCCAGCAGCCAAGACTCTTTCGGATTAGGCACTGAAGCTTTCTTT

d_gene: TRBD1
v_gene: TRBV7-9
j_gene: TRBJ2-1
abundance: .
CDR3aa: CASSGDRGDEQFF
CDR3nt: TGTGCCAGCAGCGGGGACAGGGGGGATGAGCAGTTCTTC

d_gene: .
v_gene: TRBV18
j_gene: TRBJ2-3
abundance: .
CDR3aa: CASSPITGLSHTDTQYF
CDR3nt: TGTGCCAGCTCACCGATTACAGGACTTTCCCACACAGATACGCAGTATTTT

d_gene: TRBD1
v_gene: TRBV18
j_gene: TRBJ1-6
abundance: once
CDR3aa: CASSPAQGGSPLHF
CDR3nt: TGTGCCAGCTCACCTGCCCAGGGGGGTTCACCCCTCCACTTT

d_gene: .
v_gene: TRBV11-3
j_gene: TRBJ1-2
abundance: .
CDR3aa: CASSLWEYYGYTF
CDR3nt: TGTGCCAGCAGCTTATGGGAATACTATGGCTACACCTTC

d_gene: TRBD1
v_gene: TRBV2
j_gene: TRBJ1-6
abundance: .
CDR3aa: CASSGQGPEDSPLHF
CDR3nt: TGTGCCAGCAGTGGACAGGGGCCCGAGGATTCACCCCTCCACTTT

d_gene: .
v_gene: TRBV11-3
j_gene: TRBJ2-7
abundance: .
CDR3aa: CASSLNRLLGWGEQYF
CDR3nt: TGTGCCAGCAGCTTAAATAGGTTACTAGGGTGGGGCGAGCAGTACTTC

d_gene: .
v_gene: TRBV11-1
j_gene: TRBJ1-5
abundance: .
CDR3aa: CASSLTSITAQHF
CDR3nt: TGTGCCAGCAGCTTAACTTCTATCACGGCCCAGCATTTT

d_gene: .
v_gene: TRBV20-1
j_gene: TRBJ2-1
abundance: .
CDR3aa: CSAPSDGSSYNEQFF
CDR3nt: TGCAGTGCCCCATCGGACGGGAGCTCCTACAATGAGCAGTTCTTC

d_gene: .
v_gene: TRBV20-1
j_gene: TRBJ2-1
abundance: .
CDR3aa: CSARDLGLAPLNEQFF
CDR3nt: TGCAGTGCTAGAGATTTAGGCCTAGCGCCCCTTAATGAGCAGTTCTTC

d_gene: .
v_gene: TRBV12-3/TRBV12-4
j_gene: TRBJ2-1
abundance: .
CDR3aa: CASSAVTGPYNEQFF
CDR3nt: TGTGCCAGCAGTGCAGTAACGGGTCCTTACAATGAGCAGTTCTTC

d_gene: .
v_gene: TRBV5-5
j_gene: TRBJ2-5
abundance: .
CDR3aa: CASSLGTGMETQYF
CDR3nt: TGTGCCAGCAGCTTGGGTACAGGGATGGAGACCCAGTACTTC